This T cell receptor beta chain derives from a study of technical replicates of blood from several donors. Trimming stripped 7 bases from V and 5 bases from J, with 20 bases between. Germline V lookup: CDR1 MNHEY, CDR2 SVGAGI. CDR3 length: 15 amino acids. Clones were read by immunoSEQ multiplex PCR, and TCRdb kept only the in-frame ones, dropping some. The data show 65,000 to 75,000 clones, approximately 86% seen once. Specimen: PBMCs. The rearrangement links TRBV6-5 to TRBJ1-1; D is perhaps TRBD1 (5 bases). The source is a human donor in good health. Some clones in this sample may be carry-over from other donors' samples. In DNA, the CDR3 is TGTGCCAGCAAGGGGTCAGCCCGGGGGAGAACTGAAGCTTTCTTT. The encoded protein is CASKGSARGRTEAFF.